This TCR beta chain was captured by sequencing in a study of cytomegalovirus exposure and HLA in healthy donors. Sequencing used immunoSEQ multiplex PCR; TCRdb keeps in-frame clones, though not all of them. The data show about 56,000 clones, around nine tenths seen once. The donors were members of the validation cohort comprising over a hundred subjects, separate from the approximately 710-subject first cohort. Study conclusions and caveats: The listing of roughly 160 TCR beta chains classed them as cytomegalovirus-associated.

As for this clone: Its specificity is unknown.

The TCR sequence derives from a man between 18 and 29 years old in good health and CMV-seronegative. What was sequenced was PBMCs.

The CDR3 DNA follows: TGCAGCGCCACAGACAGGGTCCCCTACGAGCAGTACTTC. It encodes CSATDRVPYEQYF. The chain employs TRBV29-1 and TRBJ2-7, with 7 bases lining up with TRBD1. Trimming removed 7 bases from V and 2 bases from J; junction bases left unmatched: 8. Germline V gene lookup returns CDR1 SQVTM and CDR2 ANQGSEA. The CDR3 is 13 residues long.